This record covers a single TCR beta chain. It was patients with CD8+CD57+ cell expansion by flow cytometry who were chosen for sequencing. This sample was taken from a study of CD8+CD57+ T cells in acquired aplastic anemia. Germline V gives CDR1 DFQATT, CDR2 SNEGSKA (reference sequence). This CDR3 region has 11 residues. The ends were cut back, 5 bases at V and 13 bases at J, with 17 bases in the middle. CDR3 and TCR beta VDJ profiling relied on genomic DNA as the template. Each CDR3 protein is one row after TCRdb ran MiXCR on the reads. The sample gives approximately 170,000 distinct CDR3 sequences, about half of which show up once; around 3.2% is in the top ten.

The source is a human donor with aplastic anemia. Sequenced sample: sorted CD4+, CD8+, or CD8+CD57+ T cells (not recorded which) from PBMCs. The chain uses TRBV20-1 and TRBJ2-5, with unresolved D. This CDR3 is CSASHRPYLYF. CDR3 sequence (DNA): TGCAGTGCTTCCCACAGACCGTATCTGTACTTC.